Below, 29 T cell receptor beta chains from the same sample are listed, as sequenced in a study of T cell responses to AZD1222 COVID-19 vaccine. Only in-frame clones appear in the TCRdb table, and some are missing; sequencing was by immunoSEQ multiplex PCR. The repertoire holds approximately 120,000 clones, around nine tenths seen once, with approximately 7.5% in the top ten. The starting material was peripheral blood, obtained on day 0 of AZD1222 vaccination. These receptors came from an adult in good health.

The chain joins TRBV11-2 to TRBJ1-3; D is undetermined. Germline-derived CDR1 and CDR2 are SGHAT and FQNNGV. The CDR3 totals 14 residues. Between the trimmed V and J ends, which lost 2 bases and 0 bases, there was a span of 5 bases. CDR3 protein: CASSLRSSGNTIYF. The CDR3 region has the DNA TGTGCCAGCAGCTTAAGGAGCTCTGGAAACACCATATATTTT.

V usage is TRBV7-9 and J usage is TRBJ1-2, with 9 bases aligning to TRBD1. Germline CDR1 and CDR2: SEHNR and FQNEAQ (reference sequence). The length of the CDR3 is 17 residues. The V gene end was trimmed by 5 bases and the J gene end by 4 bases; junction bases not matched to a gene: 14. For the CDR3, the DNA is TGTGCCAGCAGCCCATCTAGGGGACAGGGAAAGGCCTATGGCTACACCTTC. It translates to CASSPSRGQGKAYGYTF.

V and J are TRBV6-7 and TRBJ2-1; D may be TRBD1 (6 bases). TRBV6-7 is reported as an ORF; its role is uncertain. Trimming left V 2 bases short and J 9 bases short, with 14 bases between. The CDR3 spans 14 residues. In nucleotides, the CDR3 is TGTGCCAGCAGTTACGTACAGGGCATCGGTGAGCAGTTCTTC. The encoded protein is CASSYVQGIGEQFF.

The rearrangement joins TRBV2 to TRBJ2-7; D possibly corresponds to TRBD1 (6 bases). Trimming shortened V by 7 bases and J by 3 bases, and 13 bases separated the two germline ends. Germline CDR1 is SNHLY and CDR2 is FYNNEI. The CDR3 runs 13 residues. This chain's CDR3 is CASTVDRFYEQYF. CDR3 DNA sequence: TGTGCCAGCACCGTGGACAGATTCTACGAGCAGTACTTC.

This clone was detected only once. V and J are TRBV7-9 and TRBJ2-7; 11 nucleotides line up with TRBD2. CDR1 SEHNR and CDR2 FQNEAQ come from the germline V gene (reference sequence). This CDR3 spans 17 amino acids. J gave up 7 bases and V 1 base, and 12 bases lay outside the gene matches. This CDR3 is CASSLGGGLLAGEEQYF. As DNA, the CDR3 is TGTGCCAGCAGCTTAGGGGGCGGACTACTAGCGGGAGAAGAGCAGTACTTC.

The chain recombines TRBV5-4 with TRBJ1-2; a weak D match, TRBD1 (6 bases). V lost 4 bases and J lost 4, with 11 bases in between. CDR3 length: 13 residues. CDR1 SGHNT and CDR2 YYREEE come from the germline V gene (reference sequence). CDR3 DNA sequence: TGTGCCAGCAGCCCAAGACAGGCCTATGGCTACACCTTC. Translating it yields CASSPRQAYGYTF.

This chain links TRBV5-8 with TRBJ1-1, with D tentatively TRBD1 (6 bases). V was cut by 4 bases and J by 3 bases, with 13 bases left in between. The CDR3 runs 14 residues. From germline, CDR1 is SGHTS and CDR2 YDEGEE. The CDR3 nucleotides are TGTGCCAGCAGCGGATACAGGGTGCACACTGAAGCTTTCTTT. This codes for CASSGYRVHTEAFF.

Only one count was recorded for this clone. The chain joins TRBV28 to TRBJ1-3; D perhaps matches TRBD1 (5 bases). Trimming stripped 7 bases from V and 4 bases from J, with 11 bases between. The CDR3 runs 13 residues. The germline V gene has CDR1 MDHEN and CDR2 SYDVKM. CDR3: CASTSGYGNTIYF. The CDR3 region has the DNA TGTGCCAGCACCTCAGGGTACGGAAACACCATATATTTT.

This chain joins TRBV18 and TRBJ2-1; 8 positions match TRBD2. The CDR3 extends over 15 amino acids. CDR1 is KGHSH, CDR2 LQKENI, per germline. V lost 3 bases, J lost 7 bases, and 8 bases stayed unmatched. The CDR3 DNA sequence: TGTGCCAGCTCACCGGGCGCGGGAGGCTTTAATGAGCAGTTCTTC. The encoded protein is CASSPGAGGFNEQFF. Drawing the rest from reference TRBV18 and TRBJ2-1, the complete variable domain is NAGVMQNPRHLVRRRGQEARLRCSPMKGHSHVYWYRQLPEEGLKFMVYLQKENIIDESGMPKERFSAEFPKEGPSILRIQQVVRGDSAAYFCASSPGAGGFNEQFFGPGTRLTVL.

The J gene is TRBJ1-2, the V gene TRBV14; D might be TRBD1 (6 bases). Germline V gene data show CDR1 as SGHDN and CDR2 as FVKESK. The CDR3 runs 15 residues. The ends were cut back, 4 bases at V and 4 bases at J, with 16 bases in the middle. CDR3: CASSPGRQAGYGYTF. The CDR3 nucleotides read TGTGCCAGCAGCCCAGGCCGACAGGCTGGCTATGGCTACACCTTC.

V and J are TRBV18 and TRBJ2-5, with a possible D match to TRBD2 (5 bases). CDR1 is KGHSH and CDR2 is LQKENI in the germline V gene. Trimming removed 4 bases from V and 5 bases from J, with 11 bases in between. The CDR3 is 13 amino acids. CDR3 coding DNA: TGTGCCAGCTCACAGGGAAGCGGTGAGACCCAGTACTTC. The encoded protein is CASSQGSGETQYF.

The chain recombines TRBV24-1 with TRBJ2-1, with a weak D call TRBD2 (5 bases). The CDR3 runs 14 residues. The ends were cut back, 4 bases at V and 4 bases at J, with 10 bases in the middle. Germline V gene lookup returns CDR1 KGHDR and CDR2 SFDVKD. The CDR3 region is CATSEEGRYNEQFF. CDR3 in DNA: TGTGCCACCAGTGAGGAAGGGAGATACAATGAGCAGTTCTTC.

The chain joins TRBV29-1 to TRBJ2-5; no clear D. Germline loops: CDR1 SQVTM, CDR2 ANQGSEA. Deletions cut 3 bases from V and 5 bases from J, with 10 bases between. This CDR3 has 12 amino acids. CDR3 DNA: TGCAGCGTTGATGGTGTGGGGGAGACCCAGTACTTC. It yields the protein CSVDGVGETQYF.

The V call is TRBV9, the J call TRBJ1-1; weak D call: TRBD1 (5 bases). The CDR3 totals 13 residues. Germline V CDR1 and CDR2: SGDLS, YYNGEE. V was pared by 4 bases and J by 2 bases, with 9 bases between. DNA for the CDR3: TGTGCCAGCAGCAAAGGACACAACACTGAAGCTTTCTTT. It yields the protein CASSKGHNTEAFF.

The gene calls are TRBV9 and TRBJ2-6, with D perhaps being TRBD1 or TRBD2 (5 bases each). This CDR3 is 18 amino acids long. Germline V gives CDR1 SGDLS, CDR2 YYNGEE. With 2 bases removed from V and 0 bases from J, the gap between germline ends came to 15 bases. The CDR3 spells CASSVRMGRSSGANVLTF. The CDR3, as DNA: TGTGCCAGCAGCGTTAGGATGGGACGAAGCTCTGGGGCCAACGTCCTGACTTTC. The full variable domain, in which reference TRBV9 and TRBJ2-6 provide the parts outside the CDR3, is DSGVTQTPKHLITATGQRVTLRCSPRSGDLSVYWYQQSLDQGLQFLIQYYNGEERAKGNILERFSAQQFPDLHSELNLSSLELGDSALYFCASSVRMGRSSGANVLTFGAGSRLTVL.

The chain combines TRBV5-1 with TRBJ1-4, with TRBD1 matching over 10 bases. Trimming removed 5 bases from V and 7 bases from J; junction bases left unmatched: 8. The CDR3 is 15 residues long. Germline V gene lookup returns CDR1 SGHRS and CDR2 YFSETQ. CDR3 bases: TGCGCCAGCAGATATAACGGACAGGGGGGTGAAAAACTGTTTTTT. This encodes CASRYNGQGGEKLFF.

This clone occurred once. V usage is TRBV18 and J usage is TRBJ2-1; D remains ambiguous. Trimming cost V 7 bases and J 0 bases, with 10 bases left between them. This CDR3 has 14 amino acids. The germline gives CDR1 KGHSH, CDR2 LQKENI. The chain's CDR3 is CASCPTSSYNEQFF. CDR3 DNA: TGTGCCAGCTGCCCCACGAGCTCCTACAATGAGCAGTTCTTC.

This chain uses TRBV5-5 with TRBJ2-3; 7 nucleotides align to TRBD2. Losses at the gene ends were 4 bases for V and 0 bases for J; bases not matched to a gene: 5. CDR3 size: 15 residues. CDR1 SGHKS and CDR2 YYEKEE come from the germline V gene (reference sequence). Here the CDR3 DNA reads TGTGCCAGCAGCCGAAGCGGGGCCAGCACAGATACGCAGTATTTT. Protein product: CASSRSGASTDTQYF.

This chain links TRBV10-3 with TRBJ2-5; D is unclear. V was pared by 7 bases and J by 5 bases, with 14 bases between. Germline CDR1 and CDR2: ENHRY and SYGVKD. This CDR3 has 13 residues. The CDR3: CAITYELGETQYF. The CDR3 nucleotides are TGTGCCATCACCTACGAACTCGGCGAGACCCAGTACTTC.

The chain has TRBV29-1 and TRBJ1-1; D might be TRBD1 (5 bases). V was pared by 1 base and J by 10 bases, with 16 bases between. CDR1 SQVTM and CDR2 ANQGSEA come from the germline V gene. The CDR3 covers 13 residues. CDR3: CSVEAAGPLGAFF. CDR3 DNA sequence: TGCAGCGTTGAAGCGGCGGGACCGCTCGGAGCTTTCTTT.

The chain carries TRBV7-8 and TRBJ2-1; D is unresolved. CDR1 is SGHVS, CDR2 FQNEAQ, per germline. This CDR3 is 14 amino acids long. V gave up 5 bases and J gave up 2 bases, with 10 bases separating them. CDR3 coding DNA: TGTGCCAGCAGCCGGCGGTCGGCCTACAATGAGCAGTTCTTC. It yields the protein CASSRRSAYNEQFF.

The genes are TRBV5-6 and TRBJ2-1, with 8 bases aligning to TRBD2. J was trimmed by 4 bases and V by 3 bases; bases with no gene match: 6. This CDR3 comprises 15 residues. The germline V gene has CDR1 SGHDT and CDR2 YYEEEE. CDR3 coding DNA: TGTGCCAGCAGCTCCACGGGAGGGATATACAATGAGCAGTTCTTC. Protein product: CASSSTGGIYNEQFF.

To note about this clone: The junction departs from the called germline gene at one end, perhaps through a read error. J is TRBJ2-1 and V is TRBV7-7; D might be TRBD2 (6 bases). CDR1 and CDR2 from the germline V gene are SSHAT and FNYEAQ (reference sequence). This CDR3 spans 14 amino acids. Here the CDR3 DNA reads TGTGCTAGCAGCTTAGCCGGGAGCTACAATGAGCAGTTCTTC. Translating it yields CASSLAGSYNEQFF.

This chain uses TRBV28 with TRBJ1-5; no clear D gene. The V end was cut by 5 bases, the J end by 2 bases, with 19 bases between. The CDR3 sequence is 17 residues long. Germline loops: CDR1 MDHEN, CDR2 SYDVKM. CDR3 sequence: CASSLWVVGRGNQPQHF. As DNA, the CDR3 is TGTGCCAGCAGTCTTTGGGTGGTAGGTCGGGGCAATCAGCCCCAGCATTTT.

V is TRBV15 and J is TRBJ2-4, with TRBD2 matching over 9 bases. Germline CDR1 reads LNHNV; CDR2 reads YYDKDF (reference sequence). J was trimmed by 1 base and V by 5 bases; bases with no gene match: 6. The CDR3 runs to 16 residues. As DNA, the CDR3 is TGTGCCACCAGCTTGCGGGGGGGGATGGCCAAAAACATTCAGTACTTC. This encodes CATSLRGGMAKNIQYF.

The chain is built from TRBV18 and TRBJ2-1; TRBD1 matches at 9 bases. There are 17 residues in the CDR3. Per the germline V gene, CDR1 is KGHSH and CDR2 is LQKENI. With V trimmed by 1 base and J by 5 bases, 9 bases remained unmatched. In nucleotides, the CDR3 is TGTGCCAGCTCACCACTACATAACAGGGGGCGGAACAATGAGCAGTTCTTC. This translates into CASSPLHNRGRNNEQFF.

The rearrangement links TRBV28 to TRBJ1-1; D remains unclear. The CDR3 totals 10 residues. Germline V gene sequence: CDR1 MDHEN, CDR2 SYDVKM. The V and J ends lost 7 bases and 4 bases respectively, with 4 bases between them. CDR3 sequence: CASTGTEAFF. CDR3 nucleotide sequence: TGTGCCAGCACGGGCACTGAAGCTTTCTTT.

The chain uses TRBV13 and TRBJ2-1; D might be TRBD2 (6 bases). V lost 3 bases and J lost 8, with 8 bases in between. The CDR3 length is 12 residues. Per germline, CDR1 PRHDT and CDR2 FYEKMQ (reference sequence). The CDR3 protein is CASSLREHEQFF. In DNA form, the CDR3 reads TGTGCCAGCAGCTTGCGGGAACATGAGCAGTTCTTC. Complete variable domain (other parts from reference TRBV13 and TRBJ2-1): AAGVIQSPRHLIKEKRETATLKCYPIPRHDTVYWYQQGPGQDPQFLISFYEKMQSDKGSIPDRFSAQQFSDYHSELNMSSLELGDSALYFCASSLREHEQFFGPGTRLTVL.

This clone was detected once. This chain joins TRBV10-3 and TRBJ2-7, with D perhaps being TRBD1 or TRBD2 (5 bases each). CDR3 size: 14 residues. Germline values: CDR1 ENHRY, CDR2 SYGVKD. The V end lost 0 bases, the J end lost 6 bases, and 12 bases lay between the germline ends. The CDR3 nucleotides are TGTGCCATCAGTGAGTCGAGGGGAGTCGCCGAGCAGTACTTC. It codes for CAISESRGVAEQYF.